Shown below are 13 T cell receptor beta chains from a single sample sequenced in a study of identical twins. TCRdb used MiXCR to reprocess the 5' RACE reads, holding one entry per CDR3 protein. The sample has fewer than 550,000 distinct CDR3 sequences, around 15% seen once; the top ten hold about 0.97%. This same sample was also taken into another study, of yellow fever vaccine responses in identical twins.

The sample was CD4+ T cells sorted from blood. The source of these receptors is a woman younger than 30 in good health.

In nucleotides, the CDR3 is TGTGCCAGCTCATTGGACGGGGACAATCAGCCCCAGCATTTT. This encodes CASSLDGDNQPQHF. V and J are TRBV18 and TRBJ1-5, with D uncertain. This CDR3 contains 14 residues. Germline V lookup: CDR1 KGHSH, CDR2 LQKENI. V shed 5 bases and J shed 3 bases, with 11 bases lying between them.

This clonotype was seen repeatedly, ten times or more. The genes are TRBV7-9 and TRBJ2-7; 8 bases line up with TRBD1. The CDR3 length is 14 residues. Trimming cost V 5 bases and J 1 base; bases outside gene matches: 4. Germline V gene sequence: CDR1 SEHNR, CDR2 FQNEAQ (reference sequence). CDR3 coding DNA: TGTGCCAGCAGCCAAGGACAGGGATCCTACGAGCAGTACTTC. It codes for CASSQGQGSYEQYF.

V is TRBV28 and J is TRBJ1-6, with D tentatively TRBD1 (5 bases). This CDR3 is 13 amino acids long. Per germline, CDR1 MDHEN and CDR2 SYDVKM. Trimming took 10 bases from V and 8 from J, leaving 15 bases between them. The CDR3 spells CAIKGREDSPLHF. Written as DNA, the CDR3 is TGTGCCATCAAGGGGAGGGAAGATTCACCCCTCCACTTT.

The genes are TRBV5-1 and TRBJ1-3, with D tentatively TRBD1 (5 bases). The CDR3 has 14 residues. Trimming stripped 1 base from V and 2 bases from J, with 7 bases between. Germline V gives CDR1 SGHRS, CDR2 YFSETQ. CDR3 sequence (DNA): TGCGCCAGCAGCTTGACAGGCCCTGGAAACACCATATATTTT. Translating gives CASSLTGPGNTIYF.

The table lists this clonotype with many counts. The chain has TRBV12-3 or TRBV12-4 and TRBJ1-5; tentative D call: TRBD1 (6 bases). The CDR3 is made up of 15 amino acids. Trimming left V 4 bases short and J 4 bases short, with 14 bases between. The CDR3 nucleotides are TGTGCCAGCAGTTATGGGGGGGGCGTAAATCAGCCCCAGCATTTT. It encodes CASSYGGGVNQPQHF.

CDR3 in amino acids: CASSLGLAPEQYF. The DNA of the CDR3 is TGCGCCAGCAGCTTGGGACTAGCGCCCGAGCAGTACTTC. The chain links TRBV5-1 to TRBJ2-7; TRBD2 aligns across 8 bases. The CDR3 length is 13 residues. With 0 bases clipped from V and 6 bases from J, the junction kept 2 bases outside the gene matches. CDR1 is SGHRS and CDR2 is YFSETQ in the germline V gene. The full variable domain, with the rest looked up from reference TRBV5-1 and TRBJ2-7, is KAGVTQTPRYLIKTRGQQVTLSCSPISGHRSVSWYQQTPGQGLQFLFEYFSETQRNKGNFPGRFSGRQFSNSRSEMNVSTLELGDSALYLCASSLGLAPEQYFGPGTRLTVT.

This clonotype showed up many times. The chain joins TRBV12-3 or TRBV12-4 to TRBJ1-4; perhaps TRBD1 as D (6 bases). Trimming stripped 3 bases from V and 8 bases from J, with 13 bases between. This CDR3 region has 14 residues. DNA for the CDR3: TGTGCCAGCAGTTTTCAGGGGCCAGGGGAAAAACTGTTTTTT. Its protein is CASSFQGPGEKLFF.

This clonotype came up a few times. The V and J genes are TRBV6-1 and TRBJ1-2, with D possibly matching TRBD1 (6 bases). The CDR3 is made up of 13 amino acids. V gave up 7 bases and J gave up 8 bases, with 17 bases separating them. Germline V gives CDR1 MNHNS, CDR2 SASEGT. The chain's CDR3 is CASTQGGTVGYTF. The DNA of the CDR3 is TGTGCCAGCACCCAAGGGGGGACGGTGGGCTACACCTTC.

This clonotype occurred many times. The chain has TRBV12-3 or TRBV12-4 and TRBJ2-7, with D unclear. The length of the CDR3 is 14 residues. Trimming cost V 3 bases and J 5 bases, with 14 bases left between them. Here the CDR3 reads CASSFLVGGHEQYF. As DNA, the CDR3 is TGTGCCAGCAGTTTCCTCGTCGGCGGCCACGAGCAGTACTTC.

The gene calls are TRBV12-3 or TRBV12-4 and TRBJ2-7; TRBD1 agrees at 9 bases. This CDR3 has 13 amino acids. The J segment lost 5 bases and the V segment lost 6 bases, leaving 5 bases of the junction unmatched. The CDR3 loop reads CASRGTGLNEQYF. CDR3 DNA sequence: TGTGCCAGCAGAGGGACAGGGCTGAACGAGCAGTACTTC.

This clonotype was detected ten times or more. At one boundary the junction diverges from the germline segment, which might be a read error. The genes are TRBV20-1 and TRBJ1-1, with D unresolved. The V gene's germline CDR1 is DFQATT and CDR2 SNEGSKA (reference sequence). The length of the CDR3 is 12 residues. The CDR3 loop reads CSASQATAEAFF. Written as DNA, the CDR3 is TGCAGTGCTTCCCAAGCCACCGCTGAGGCTTTCTTT.

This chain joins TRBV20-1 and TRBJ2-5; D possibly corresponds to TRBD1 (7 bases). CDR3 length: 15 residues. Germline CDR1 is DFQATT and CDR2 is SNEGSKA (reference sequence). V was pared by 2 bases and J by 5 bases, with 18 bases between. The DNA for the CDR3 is TGCAGTGCTAGAAGCTCAGGGGGGAGGTGGGAGACCCAGTACTTC. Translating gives CSARSSGGRWETQYF.

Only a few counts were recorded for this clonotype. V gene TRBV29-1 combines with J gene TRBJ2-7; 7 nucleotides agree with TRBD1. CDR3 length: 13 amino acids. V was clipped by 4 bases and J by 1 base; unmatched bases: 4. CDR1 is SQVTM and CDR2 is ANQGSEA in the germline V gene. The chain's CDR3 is CSVGTGFSYEQYF. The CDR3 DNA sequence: TGCAGCGTTGGGACAGGTTTTTCCTACGAGCAGTACTTC.